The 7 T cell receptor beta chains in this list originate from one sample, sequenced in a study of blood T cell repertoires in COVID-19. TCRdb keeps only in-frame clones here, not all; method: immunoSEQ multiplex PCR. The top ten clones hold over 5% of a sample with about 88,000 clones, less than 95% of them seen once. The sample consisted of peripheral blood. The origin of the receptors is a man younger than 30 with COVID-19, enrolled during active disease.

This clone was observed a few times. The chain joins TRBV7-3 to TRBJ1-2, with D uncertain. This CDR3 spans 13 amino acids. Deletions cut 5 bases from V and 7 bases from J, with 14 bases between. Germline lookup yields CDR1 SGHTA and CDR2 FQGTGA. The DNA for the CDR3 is TGTGCCAGCAGCCCCAGCGGTGTCGGTGGCTACACCTTC. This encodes CASSPSGVGGYTF.

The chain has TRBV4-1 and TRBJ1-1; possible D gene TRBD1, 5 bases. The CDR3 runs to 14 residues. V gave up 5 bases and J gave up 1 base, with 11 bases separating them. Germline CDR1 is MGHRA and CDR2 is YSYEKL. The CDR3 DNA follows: TGCGCCAGCAGCGCCAGGGTTTCGAACACTGAAGCTTTCTTT. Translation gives CASSARVSNTEAFF.

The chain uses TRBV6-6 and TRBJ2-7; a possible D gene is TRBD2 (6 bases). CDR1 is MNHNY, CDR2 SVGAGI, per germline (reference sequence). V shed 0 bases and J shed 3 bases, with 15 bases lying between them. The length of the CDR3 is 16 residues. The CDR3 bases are TGTGCCAGCAGTTACTCTCCCGGGACGGGAGTCTACGAGCAGTACTTC. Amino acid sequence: CASSYSPGTGVYEQYF.

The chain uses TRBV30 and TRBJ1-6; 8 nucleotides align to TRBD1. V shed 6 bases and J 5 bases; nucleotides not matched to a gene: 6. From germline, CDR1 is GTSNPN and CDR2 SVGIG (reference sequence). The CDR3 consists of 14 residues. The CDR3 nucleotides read TGTGCCTGTCATGGGACAGGAGATAATTCACCCCTCCACTTT. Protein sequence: CACHGTGDNSPLHF.

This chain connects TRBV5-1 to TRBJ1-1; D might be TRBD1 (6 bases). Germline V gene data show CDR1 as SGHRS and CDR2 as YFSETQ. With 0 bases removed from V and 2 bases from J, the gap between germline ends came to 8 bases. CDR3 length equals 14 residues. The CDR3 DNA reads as TGCGCCAGCAGCTTGGTGGGGGCCAACACTGAAGCTTTCTTT. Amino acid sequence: CASSLVGANTEAFF.

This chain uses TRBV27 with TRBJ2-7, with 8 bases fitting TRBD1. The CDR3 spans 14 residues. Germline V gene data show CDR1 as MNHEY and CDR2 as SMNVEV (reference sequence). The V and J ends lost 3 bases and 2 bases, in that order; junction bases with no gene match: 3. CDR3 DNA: TGTGCCAGCAGTTTCTCAGGGGGCCCCTACGAGCAGTACTTC. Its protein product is CASSFSGGPYEQYF.

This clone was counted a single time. The CDR3 region is CASSQARGTSAYEQYF. In DNA, the CDR3 is TGTGCCAGCAGCCAAGCACGGGGGACTAGCGCATACGAGCAGTACTTC. The chain has TRBV3-1 (or the pseudogene TRBV3-2) and TRBJ2-7; 10 bases agree with TRBD2. This CDR3 is 16 amino acids long. V gave up 1 base and J gave up 4 bases; unmatched junction bases: 7. In germline, CDR1 is LGHDT, CDR2 YNNKEL (reference sequence).